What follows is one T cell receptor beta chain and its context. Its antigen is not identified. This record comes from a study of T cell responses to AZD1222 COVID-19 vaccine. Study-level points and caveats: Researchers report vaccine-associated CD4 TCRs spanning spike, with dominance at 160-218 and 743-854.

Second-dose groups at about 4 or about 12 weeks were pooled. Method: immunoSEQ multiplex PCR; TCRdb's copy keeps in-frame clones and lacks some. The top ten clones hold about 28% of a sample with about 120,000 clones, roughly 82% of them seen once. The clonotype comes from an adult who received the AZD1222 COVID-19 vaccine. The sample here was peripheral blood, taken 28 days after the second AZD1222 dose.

The CDR3 protein is CASSMTGVRSNQPQHF. The CDR3 DNA is TGTGCCAGCAGCATGACAGGGGTGAGGAGCAATCAGCCCCAGCATTTT. V and J are TRBV7-8 and TRBJ1-5, with 8 bases identical to TRBD1. Germline lookup yields CDR1 SGHVS and CDR2 FQNEAQ. There are 16 residues in the CDR3. V was clipped by 5 bases and J by 1 base; unmatched bases: 7.